The next 28 T cell receptor beta chains were all read from a single sample in a study of naive CD8 T cells in extremely preterm neonates. Study-level points and caveats: Compared with older groups, preterm CDR3s were shorter, with fewer N additions and less trimming.

Samples were taken at extremely preterm deliveries at about 22-27 weeks of gestation. Their recognized antigens are unknown. Method: immunoSEQ multiplex PCR; TCRdb's copy keeps in-frame clones and lacks some. The sample shows roughly 890 clones, 97% of them seen only once. Sequenced sample: naive CD8+ T cells from cord blood. Receptors were obtained from a girl who was born preterm.

This clone was seen a single time. This chain uses TRBV25-1 with TRBJ1-2; possibly TRBD1 for D (6 bases). Per the germline V gene, CDR1 is MGHDK and CDR2 is SYGVNS. Trimming cost V 1 base and J 0 bases, with 6 bases left between them. The CDR3 covers 14 residues. The DNA for the CDR3 is TGTGCCAGCAGTGAATGGACAGCTAACTATGGCTACACCTTC. Translation gives CASSEWTANYGYTF.

The chain combines TRBV20-1 with TRBJ2-7; maybe TRBD1 (6 bases). The germline V and J ends were trimmed by 4 bases and 3 bases, with 7 bases remaining between them. The CDR3 covers 11 residues. Per germline, CDR1 DFQATT and CDR2 SNEGSKA (reference sequence). The CDR3 is CSAIQGYEQYF. The CDR3 nucleotides read TGCAGTGCTATACAGGGCTACGAGCAGTACTTC.

The rearrangement uses TRBV6-5 and TRBJ2-7; TRBD2 aligns across 11 bases. Germline CDR1 reads MNHEY; CDR2 reads SVGAGI. V lost 3 bases and J lost 2; bases outside the gene matches: 3. The CDR3 totals 15 residues. CDR3 nucleotide sequence: TGTGCCAGCAGTTATCGGGGACTAGCGGCCTACGAGCAGTACTTC. Amino acid sequence: CASSYRGLAAYEQYF.

This rearrangement joins TRBV5-4 to TRBJ2-5; perhaps TRBD2 as D (5 bases). Germline CDR1 SGHNT, CDR2 YYREEE (reference sequence). Trimming cost V 4 bases and J 1 base, with 14 bases left between them. CDR3 length equals 15 residues. The CDR3 DNA sequence: TGTGCCAGCAGCCCCAGCGGAGGCAGCCAAGAGACCCAGTACTTC. Its translation is CASSPSGGSQETQYF.

The V gene is TRBV27, the J gene TRBJ2-1; D is possibly TRBD1 (5 bases). Germline V lookup: CDR1 MNHEY, CDR2 SMNVEV (reference sequence). V was shortened by 2 bases and J by 7 bases, with 9 bases between the two germline ends. This CDR3 is 13 amino acids long. CDR3 in DNA: TGTGCCAGCAGTTTACAGGGTTGGAATGAGCAGTTCTTC. Translating it yields CASSLQGWNEQFF.

The genes are TRBV7-7 and TRBJ2-7; 10 bases match TRBD1. From germline, CDR1 is SSHAT and CDR2 FNYEAQ (reference sequence). Trimming removed 4 bases from V and 3 bases from J; junction bases left unmatched: 0. CDR3 size: 13 residues. CDR3 amino acids: CASSWTGGYEQYF. The CDR3 nucleotides are TGTGCCAGCAGCTGGACAGGGGGCTACGAGCAGTACTTC.

The V gene is TRBV4-1, the J gene TRBJ2-7; D perhaps matches TRBD2 (6 bases). The germline V gene has CDR1 MGHRA and CDR2 YSYEKL. The CDR3 is made up of 14 amino acids. V lost 0 bases to trimming and J lost 4 bases, with 10 bases between them. The CDR3 nucleotides are TGCGCCAGCAGCCAAGATGGGGGGAAATACGAGCAGTACTTC. Translated, it gives CASSQDGGKYEQYF.

V and J are TRBV28 and TRBJ2-7; D not resolved. This CDR3 region has 14 residues. CDR1 MDHEN and CDR2 SYDVKM come from the germline V gene. Between the trimmed V and J ends, which lost 3 bases and 0 bases, there was a span of 9 bases. The CDR3 loop is CASSFSEFSYEQYF. Written as DNA, the CDR3 is TGTGCCAGCAGTTTTTCAGAGTTCTCCTACGAGCAGTACTTC.

This clone was found once. V usage is TRBV27 and J usage is TRBJ2-3; 7 bases line up with TRBD1. This CDR3 is 14 amino acids long. The J segment lost 1 base and the V segment lost 3 bases, leaving 1 base of the junction unmatched. Germline V gives CDR1 MNHEY, CDR2 SMNVEV (reference sequence). CDR3 loop: CASSFGQGTDTQYF. The CDR3, as DNA: TGTGCCAGCAGTTTTGGACAGGGCACAGATACGCAGTATTTT.

The table lists this clone with a count of one. V usage is TRBV7-9 and J usage is TRBJ1-2; D not certain. CDR1 SEHNR and CDR2 FQNEAQ come from the germline V gene (reference sequence). The CDR3 spans 16 residues. V was cut by 5 bases and J by 4 bases, with 20 bases left in between. The CDR3 loop is CASSRDGHGKTYGYTF. Here the CDR3 DNA reads TGTGCCAGCAGCAGGGATGGCCATGGAAAGACCTATGGCTACACCTTC. Variable domain in full (rest from reference TRBV7-9 and TRBJ1-2): DTGVSQNPRHKITKRGQNVTFRCDPISEHNRLYWYRQTLGQGPEFLTYFQNEAQLEKSRLLSDRFSAERPKGSFSTLEIQRTEQGDSAMYLCASSRDGHGKTYGYTFGSGTRLTVV.

This chain links TRBV5-6 with TRBJ1-1; D is ambiguous. Germline values: CDR1 SGHDT, CDR2 YYEEEE. Trimming shortened V by 4 bases and J by 3 bases, and 4 bases separated the two germline ends. CDR3 length: 11 residues. CDR3: CASSVHTEAFF. The CDR3 DNA reads as TGTGCCAGCAGCGTACACACTGAAGCTTTCTTT. Full variable domain (remainder filled in from reference TRBV5-6 and TRBJ1-1): DAGVTQSPTHLIKTRGQQVTLRCSPKSGHDTVSWYQQALGQGPQFIFQYYEEEERQRGNFPDRFSGHQFPNYSSELNVNALLLGDSALYLCASSVHTEAFFGQGTRLTVV.

The DNA of the CDR3 is TGCGCCAGCAGCCCCAGCGGGAGCTCCTACAATGAGCAGTTCTTC. Its protein is CASSPSGSSYNEQFF. The chain is built from TRBV4-1 and TRBJ2-1; TRBD2 matches at 8 bases. The CDR3 loop spans 15 amino acids. With 4 bases clipped from V and 0 bases from J, the junction kept 2 bases outside the gene matches. Germline-derived CDR1 and CDR2 are MGHRA and YSYEKL.

The chain employs TRBV5-1 and TRBJ2-3, with 11 bases lining up with TRBD1. The ends lost 2 bases at V and 4 bases at J; junction bases unmatched: 3. The CDR3 covers 15 residues. Per the germline V gene, CDR1 is SGHRS and CDR2 is YFSETQ. The CDR3: CASSFLGQGADTQYF. DNA for the CDR3: TGCGCCAGCAGCTTCTTGGGACAGGGGGCAGATACGCAGTATTTT.

The rearrangement uses TRBV10-3 and TRBJ1-2; TRBD1 aligns across 8 bases. V lost 2 bases to trimming and J lost 5 bases; unmatched junction nucleotides: 1. Germline CDR1 reads ENHRY; CDR2 reads SYGVKD. The CDR3 contains 13 residues. The CDR3 DNA reads as TGTGCCATCAGTGAGGACAGGGGTTATGGCTACACCTTC. Protein product: CAISEDRGYGYTF.

The chain couples TRBV28 to TRBJ2-7; TRBD2 is a possible D gene (7 bases). CDR1 and CDR2 from the germline V gene are MDHEN and SYDVKM. The V end was cut by 6 bases, the J end by 3 bases, with 15 bases between. There are 14 residues in the CDR3. The CDR3 sequence: CASRGGGDLYEQYF. The CDR3, as DNA: TGTGCCAGCAGGGGAGGGGGGGATCTCTACGAGCAGTACTTC.

This clone was recorded only once. The rearrangement uses TRBV10-3 and TRBJ2-7; TRBD2 is a possible D gene (7 bases). The CDR3 covers 15 residues. Germline V gives CDR1 ENHRY, CDR2 SYGVKD. V was clipped by 3 bases and J by 3 bases, with 15 bases between them. CDR3 residues: CAISEGGLLRYEQYF. In nucleotides, the CDR3 is TGTGCCATCAGTGAAGGGGGACTATTACGCTACGAGCAGTACTTC.

This clone showed up just once. CDR3 protein: CASSSIYRDGYTF. Here the CDR3 DNA reads TGTGCCAGCAGTTCCATATACAGGGACGGCTACACCTTC. V is TRBV27 and J is TRBJ1-2; D is possibly TRBD1 (6 bases). Germline CDR1 reads MNHEY; CDR2 reads SMNVEV (reference sequence). V lost 4 bases, J lost 8 bases, and 14 bases lay in between. CDR3 length: 13 amino acids.

The chain uses TRBV11-3 and TRBJ2-3; 9 bases map to TRBD1. This CDR3 region has 14 residues. The J segment lost 1 base and the V segment lost 4 bases, leaving 0 bases of the junction unmatched. In germline, CDR1 is SGHNT, CDR2 YENEEA. The CDR3 protein is CASSWTGGTDTQYF. The CDR3 nucleotides are TGTGCCAGCAGCTGGACAGGGGGCACAGATACGCAGTATTTT. The full variable domain, its missing parts supplied by reference TRBV11-3 and TRBJ2-3, is EAGVVQSPRYKIIEKKQPVAFWCNPISGHNTLYWYLQNLGQGPELLIRYENEEAVDDSQLPKDRFSAERLKGVDSTLKIQPAELGDSAVYLCASSWTGGTDTQYFGPGTRLTVL.

This chain links TRBV7-3 with TRBJ1-4; TRBD1 might be the D (5 bases). Germline loops: CDR1 SGHTA, CDR2 FQGTGA. The CDR3 is 15 residues long. V was shortened by 5 bases and J by 1 base, with 11 bases between the two germline ends. The CDR3 sequence is CASSQEDITNEKLFF. The CDR3 DNA is TGTGCCAGCAGCCAAGAGGACATAACTAATGAAAAACTGTTTTTT.

The chain is built from TRBV27 and TRBJ2-7; D unclear. This CDR3 comprises 15 residues. In germline, CDR1 is MNHEY, CDR2 SMNVEV (reference sequence). Trimming pared 4 bases from V and 3 bases from J, leaving 16 bases between. The CDR3 DNA reads TGTGCCAGCAGTTCATACAGTGCTCTAGGCTACGAGCAGTACTTC. Its translation is CASSSYSALGYEQYF.

V is TRBV7-6 and J is TRBJ1-2; D unresolved. Trimming shortened V by 1 base and J by 4 bases, and 4 bases separated the two germline ends. Germline V lookup: CDR1 SGHVS, CDR2 FNYEAQ. This CDR3 has 12 amino acids. Here the CDR3 DNA reads TGTGCCAGCAGCTTAGAGGGCTATGGCTACACCTTC. Amino acids: CASSLEGYGYTF.

The chain carries TRBV6-5 and TRBJ2-7, with D perhaps matching TRBD2 (5 bases). The CDR3 totals 11 residues. Trimming stripped 6 bases from V and 2 bases from J, with 5 bases between. The germline gives CDR1 MNHEY, CDR2 SVGAGI. The CDR3 region is CASSGAYEQYF. CDR3 bases: TGTGCCAGCAGCGGGGCCTACGAGCAGTACTTC.

CDR3 in amino acids: CASSLGDSYEQYF. In DNA form, the CDR3 reads TGTGCCAGCAGCTTAGGAGATAGCTACGAGCAGTACTTC. The chain couples TRBV11-3 to TRBJ2-7; no clear D. Trimming stripped 1 base from V and 3 bases from J, with 7 bases between. The CDR3 covers 13 residues. Germline loops: CDR1 SGHNT, CDR2 YENEEA.

The chain joins TRBV5-4 to TRBJ1-1; D is perhaps TRBD1 (5 bases). Germline V gene lookup returns CDR1 SGHNT and CDR2 YYREEE (reference sequence). Deletions cut 6 bases from V and 0 bases from J, with 9 bases between. CDR3 length: 13 residues. The CDR3 here is CASTLGVNTEAFF. CDR3 coding DNA: TGTGCCAGCACCTTAGGGGTGAACACTGAAGCTTTCTTT.

DNA for the CDR3: TGTGCCAGCAGTGAAGAAGGGGGCTTGAACACTGAAGCTTTCTTT. It specifies CASSEEGGLNTEAFF. The J gene is TRBJ1-1, the V gene TRBV2; 7 nucleotides line up with TRBD1. The CDR3 has 15 residues. Germline values: CDR1 SNHLY, CDR2 FYNNEI. Trimming at V came to 1 base and at J to 0 bases, leaving 2 bases not matched to a gene.

This clone was seen a single time. V and J are TRBV30 and TRBJ2-7; D uncertain. The germline CDR1 and CDR2 sequences are GTSNPN and SVGIG (reference sequence). The CDR3 sequence is 12 residues long. V was cut by 1 base and J by 0 bases, with 4 bases left in between. The chain's CDR3 is CAWSDSSYEQYF. The CDR3 DNA reads TGTGCCTGGAGTGACAGCTCCTACGAGCAGTACTTC.

The chain recombines TRBV28 with TRBJ2-1; no clear D. Germline V CDR1 and CDR2: MDHEN, SYDVKM. This CDR3 has 11 residues. Trimming left V 1 base short and J 9 bases short, with 4 bases between. CDR3 loop: CASSLLREQFF. CDR3 coding DNA: TGTGCCAGCAGTTTATTGCGTGAGCAGTTCTTC.

This chain links TRBV5-1 with TRBJ2-5; 11 nucleotides align to TRBD2. The CDR3 has 16 residues. Germline assignment: CDR1 SGHRS and CDR2 YFSETQ. V dropped 3 bases and J dropped 1; count of bases not matched to a gene: 5. The CDR3 region is CASSYLAGGTQETQYF. The CDR3 DNA reads as TGCGCCAGCAGCTATCTAGCGGGGGGAACCCAAGAGACCCAGTACTTC.